This TCR beta chain was captured by sequencing in a study of blood T cell repertoires in COVID-19. Across the whole study: The United States, Italy and Spain were the sources of the acute and convalescent COVID-19 samples. The analysed material was cDNA or gDNA that came from T cells, B-cell-depleted T cells, or PBMCs.

The ends were cut back, 3 bases at V and 4 bases at J, with 10 bases in the middle. Germline values: CDR1 SGHRS, CDR2 YFSETQ. The CDR3 is 13 amino acids. Per the original data handling: Reference gene primers were amplified, and this amplification served to estimate nucleated cell counts. TCRdb's table, derived via immunoSEQ multiplex PCR, lists solely in-frame clones and lacks some. The DNA gave D and trimming, while V, J and clone size come from that table. The data hold over 80,000 clones, with about 88% observed a single time. This rearrangement joins TRBV5-1 to TRBJ1-2, with D tentatively TRBD1 (6 bases). This receptor was identified in a man aged 45 to 65 with acute or convalescent COVID-19. Material for sequencing was peripheral blood. This CDR3 reads CASSYDRTYGYTF. Written as DNA, the CDR3 is TGCGCCAGCAGCTACGACAGGACCTATGGCTACACCTTC.